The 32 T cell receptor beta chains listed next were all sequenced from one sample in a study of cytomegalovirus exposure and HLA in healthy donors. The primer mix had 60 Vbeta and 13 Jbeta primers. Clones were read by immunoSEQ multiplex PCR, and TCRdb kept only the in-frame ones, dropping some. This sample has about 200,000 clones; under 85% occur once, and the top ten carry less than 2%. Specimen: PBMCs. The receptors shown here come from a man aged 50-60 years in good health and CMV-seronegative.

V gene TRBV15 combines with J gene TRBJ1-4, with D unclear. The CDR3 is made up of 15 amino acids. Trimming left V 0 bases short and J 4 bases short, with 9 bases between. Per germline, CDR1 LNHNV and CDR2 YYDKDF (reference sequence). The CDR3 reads CATSRDRSVNEKLFF. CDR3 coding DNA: TGTGCCACCAGCAGAGACCGGAGTGTTAATGAAAAACTGTTTTTT.

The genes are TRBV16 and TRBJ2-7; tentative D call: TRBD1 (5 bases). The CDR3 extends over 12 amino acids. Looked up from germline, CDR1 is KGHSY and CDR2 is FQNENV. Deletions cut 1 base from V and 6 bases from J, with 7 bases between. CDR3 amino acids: CASSQLGVEQYF. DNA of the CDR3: TGTGCCAGCAGCCAATTAGGGGTCGAGCAGTACTTC.

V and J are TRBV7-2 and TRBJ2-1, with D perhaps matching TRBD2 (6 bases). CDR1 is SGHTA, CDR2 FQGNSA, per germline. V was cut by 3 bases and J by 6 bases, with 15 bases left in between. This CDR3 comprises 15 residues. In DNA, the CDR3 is TGTGCCAGCAGCTTTCGTCGGGAGTTAATCAATGAGCAGTTCTTC. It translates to CASSFRRELINEQFF.

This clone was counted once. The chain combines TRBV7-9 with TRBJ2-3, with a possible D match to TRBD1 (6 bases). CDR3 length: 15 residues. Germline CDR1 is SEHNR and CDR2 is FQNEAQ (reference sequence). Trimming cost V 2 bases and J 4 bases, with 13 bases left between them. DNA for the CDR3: TGTGCCAGCAGCTTATCCGCAGGGGTGGCAGATACGCAGTATTTT. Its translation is CASSLSAGVADTQYF.

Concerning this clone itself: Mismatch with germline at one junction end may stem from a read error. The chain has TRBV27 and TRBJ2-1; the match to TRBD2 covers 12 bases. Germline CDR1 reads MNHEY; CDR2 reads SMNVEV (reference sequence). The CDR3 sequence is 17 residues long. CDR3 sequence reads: CASSYGLAGSSYNKQFF. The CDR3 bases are TGTGCCAGCAGTTACGGACTAGCGGGATCGTCATACAATAAGCAGTTCTTC.

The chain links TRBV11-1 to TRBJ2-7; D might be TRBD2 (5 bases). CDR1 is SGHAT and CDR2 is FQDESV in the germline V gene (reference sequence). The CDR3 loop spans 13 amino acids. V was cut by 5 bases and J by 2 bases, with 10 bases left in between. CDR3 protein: CASSGLRTYEQYF. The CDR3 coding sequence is TGTGCCAGCAGCGGACTTCGGACCTACGAGCAGTACTTC.

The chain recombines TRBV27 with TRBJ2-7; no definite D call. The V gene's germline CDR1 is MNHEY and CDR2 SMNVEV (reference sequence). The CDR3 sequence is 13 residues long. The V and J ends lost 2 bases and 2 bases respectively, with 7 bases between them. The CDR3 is CASSLGRTYEQYF. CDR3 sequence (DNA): TGTGCCAGCAGTTTAGGCAGAACCTACGAGCAGTACTTC.

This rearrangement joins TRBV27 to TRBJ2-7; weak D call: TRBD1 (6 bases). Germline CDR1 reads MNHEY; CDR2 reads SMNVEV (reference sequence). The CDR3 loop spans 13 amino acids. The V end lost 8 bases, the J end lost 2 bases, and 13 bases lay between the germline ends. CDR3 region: CASALGAPYEQYF. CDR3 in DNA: TGTGCCAGCGCGCTGGGGGCCCCCTACGAGCAGTACTTC.

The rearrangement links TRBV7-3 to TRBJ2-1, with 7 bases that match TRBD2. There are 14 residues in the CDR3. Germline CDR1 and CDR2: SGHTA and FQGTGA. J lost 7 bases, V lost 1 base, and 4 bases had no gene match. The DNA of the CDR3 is TGTGCCAGCAGCTTAAAGGGAGGGGTTAATGAGCAGTTCTTC. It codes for CASSLKGGVNEQFF.

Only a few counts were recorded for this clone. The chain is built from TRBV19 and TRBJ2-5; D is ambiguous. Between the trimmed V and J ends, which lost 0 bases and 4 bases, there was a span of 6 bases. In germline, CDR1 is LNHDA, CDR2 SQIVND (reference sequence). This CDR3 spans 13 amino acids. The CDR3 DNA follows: TGTGCCAGTAGTATAGATCCCCGAGAGACCCAGTACTTC. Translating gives CASSIDPRETQYF.

The CDR3 nucleotides are TGTGCCACCAGCATCCGGGACTTTCAAGAGACCCAGTACTTC. It encodes CATSIRDFQETQYF. The chain combines TRBV15 with TRBJ2-5; possibly TRBD2 for D (6 bases). V was cut by 4 bases and J by 2 bases, with 11 bases left in between. Germline assignment: CDR1 LNHNV and CDR2 YYDKDF (reference sequence). CDR3 length: 14 residues.

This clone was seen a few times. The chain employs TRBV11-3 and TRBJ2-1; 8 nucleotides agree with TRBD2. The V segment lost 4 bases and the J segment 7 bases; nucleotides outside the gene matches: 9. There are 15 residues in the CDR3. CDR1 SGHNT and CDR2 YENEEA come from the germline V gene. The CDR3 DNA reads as TGTGCCAGCAGCTCAGACGGGGGGGGCTGGAATGAGCAGTTCTTC. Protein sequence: CASSSDGGGWNEQFF. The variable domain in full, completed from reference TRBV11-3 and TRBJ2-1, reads EAGVVQSPRYKIIEKKQPVAFWCNPISGHNTLYWYLQNLGQGPELLIRYENEEAVDDSQLPKDRFSAERLKGVDSTLKIQPAELGDSAVYLCASSSDGGGWNEQFFGPGTRLTVL.

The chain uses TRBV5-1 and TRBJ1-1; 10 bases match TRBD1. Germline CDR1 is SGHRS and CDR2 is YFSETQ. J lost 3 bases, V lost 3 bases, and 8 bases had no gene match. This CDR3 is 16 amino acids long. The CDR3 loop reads CASSSRQGAVYTEAFF. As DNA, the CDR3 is TGCGCCAGCAGCTCCCGACAGGGGGCTGTATACACTGAAGCTTTCTTT.

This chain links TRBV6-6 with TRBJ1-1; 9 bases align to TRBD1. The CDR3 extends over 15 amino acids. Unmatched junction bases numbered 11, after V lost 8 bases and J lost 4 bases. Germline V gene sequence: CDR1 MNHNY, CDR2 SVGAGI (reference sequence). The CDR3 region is CASGDRVKRGTEAFF. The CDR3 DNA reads TGTGCCAGCGGGGACAGGGTGAAGCGGGGCACTGAAGCTTTCTTT.

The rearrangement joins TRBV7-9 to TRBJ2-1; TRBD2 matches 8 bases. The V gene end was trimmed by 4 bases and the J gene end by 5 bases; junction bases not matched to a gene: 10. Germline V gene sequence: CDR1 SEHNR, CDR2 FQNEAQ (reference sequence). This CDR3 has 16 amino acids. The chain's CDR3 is CASSSYNQRGNNEQFF. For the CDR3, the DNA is TGTGCCAGCAGCTCATACAACCAGCGGGGGAACAATGAGCAGTTCTTC. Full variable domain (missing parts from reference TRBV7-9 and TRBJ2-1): DTGVSQNPRHKITKRGQNVTFRCDPISEHNRLYWYRQTLGQGPEFLTYFQNEAQLEKSRLLSDRFSAERPKGSFSTLEIQRTEQGDSAMYLCASSSYNQRGNNEQFFGPGTRLTVL.

CDR3 nucleotide sequence: TGTGCCAGCAGCGTAATAGGGGGCCAGCCCCAGCATTTT. As protein: CASSVIGGQPQHF. This sequence joins TRBV6-1 and TRBJ1-5; 7 bases are shared with TRBD1. The V gene end was trimmed by 6 bases and the J gene end by 7 bases; junction bases not matched to a gene: 6. CDR3 size: 13 residues. Germline values: CDR1 MNHNS, CDR2 SASEGT.

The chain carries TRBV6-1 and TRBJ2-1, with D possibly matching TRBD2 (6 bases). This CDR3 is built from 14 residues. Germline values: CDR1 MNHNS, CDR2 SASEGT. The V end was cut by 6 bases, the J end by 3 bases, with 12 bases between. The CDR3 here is CASRGTFRYNEQFF. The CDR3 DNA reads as TGTGCCAGCAGGGGGACTTTTCGCTACAATGAGCAGTTCTTC.

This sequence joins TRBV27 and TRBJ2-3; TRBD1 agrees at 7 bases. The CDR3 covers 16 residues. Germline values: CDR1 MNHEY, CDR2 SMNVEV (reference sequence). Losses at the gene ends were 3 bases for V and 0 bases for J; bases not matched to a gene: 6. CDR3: CASSFLRGKSTDTQYF. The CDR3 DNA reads TGTGCCAGCAGTTTTCTCAGGGGGAAGAGCACAGATACGCAGTATTTT.

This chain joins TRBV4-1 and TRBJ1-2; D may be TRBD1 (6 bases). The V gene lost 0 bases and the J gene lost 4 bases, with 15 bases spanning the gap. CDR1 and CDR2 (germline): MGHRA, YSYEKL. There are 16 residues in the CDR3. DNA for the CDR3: TGCGCCAGCAGCCAAGATCAACCAGGGGCTCTCTATGGCTACACCTTC. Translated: CASSQDQPGALYGYTF.

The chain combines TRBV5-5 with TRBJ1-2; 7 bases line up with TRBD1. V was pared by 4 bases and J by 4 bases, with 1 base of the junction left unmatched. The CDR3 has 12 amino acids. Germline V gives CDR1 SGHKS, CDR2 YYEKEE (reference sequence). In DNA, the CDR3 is TGTGCCAGCAGCCGGGACAGCTATGGCTACACCTTC. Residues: CASSRDSYGYTF.

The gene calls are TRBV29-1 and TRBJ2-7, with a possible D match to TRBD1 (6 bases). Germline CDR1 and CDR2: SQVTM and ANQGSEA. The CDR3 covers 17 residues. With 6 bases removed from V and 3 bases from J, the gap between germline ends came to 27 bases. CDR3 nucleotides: TGCAGCGTCAGAATTGAGGGACACTCCTTACTAAACTACGAGCAGTACTTC. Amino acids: CSVRIEGHSLLNYEQYF.

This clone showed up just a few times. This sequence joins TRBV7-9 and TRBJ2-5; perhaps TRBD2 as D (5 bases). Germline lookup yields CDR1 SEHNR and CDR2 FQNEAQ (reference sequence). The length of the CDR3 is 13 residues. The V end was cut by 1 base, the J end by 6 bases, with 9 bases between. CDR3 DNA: TGTGCCAGCAGCTTAGGCCGGGATAAGACCCAGTACTTC. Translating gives CASSLGRDKTQYF.

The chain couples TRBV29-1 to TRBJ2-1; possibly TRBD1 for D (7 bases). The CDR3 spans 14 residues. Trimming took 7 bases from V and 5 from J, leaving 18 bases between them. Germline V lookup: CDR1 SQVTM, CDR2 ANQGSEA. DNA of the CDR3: TGCAGCGGGGGGGCAGGGGGAATTAACAATGAGCAGTTCTTC. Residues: CSGGAGGINNEQFF.

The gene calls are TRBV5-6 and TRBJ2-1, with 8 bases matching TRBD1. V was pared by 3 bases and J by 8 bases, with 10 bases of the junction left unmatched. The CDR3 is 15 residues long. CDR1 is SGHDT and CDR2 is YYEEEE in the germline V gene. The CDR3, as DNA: TGTGCCAGCAGCTCCCAAAGACAGGGGTCCCATGAGCAGTTCTTC. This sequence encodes CASSSQRQGSHEQFF.

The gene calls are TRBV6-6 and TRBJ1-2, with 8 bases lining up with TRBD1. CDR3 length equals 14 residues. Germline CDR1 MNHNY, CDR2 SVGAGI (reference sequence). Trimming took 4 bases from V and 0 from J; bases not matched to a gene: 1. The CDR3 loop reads CASSSGGANYGYTF. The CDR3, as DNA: TGTGCCAGCAGTTCAGGGGGCGCTAACTATGGCTACACCTTC.

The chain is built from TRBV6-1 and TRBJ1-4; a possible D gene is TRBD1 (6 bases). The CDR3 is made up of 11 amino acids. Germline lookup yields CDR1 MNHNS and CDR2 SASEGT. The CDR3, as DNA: TGTGCGTTAAGGACAGATGAAAAACTGTTTTTT. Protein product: CALRTDEKLFF.

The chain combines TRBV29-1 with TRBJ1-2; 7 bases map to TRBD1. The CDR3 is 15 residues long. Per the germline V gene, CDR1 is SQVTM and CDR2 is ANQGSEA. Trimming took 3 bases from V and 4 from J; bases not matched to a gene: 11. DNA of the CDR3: TGCAGCGTTGACGCCGGACAGGCTCTACCCTATGGCTACACCTTC. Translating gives CSVDAGQALPYGYTF.

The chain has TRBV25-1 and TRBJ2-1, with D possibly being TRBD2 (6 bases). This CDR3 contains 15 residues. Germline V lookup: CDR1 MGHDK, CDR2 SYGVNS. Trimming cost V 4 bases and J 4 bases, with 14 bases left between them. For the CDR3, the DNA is TGTGCCAGCAGTGGAGGCCAGCGGGCATACAATGAGCAGTTCTTC. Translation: CASSGGQRAYNEQFF.

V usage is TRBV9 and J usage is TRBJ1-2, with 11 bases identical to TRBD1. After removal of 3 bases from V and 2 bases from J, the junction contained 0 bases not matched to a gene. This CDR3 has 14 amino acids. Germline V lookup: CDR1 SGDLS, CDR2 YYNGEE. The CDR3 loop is CASSGTGGNYGYTF. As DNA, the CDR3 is TGTGCCAGCAGCGGGACAGGGGGCAACTATGGCTACACCTTC.

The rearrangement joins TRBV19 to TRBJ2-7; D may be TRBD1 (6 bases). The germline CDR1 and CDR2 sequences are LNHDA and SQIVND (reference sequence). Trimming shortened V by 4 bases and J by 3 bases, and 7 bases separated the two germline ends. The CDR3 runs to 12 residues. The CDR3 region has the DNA TGTGCCAGTAGTAAACAGGGCTACGAGCAGTACTTC. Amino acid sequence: CASSKQGYEQYF.

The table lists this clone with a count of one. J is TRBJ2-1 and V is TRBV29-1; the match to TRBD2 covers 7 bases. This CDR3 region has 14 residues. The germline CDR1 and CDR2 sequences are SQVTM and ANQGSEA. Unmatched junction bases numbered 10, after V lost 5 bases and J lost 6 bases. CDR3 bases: TGCAGCGTTTTCCCTGGCGGGAGTAGCAATGAGCAGTTCTTC. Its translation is CSVFPGGSSNEQFF.

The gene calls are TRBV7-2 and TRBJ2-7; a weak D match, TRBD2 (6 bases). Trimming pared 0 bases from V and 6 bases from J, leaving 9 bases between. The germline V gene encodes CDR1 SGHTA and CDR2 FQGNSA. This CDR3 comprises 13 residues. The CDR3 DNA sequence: TGTGCCAGCAGCTTAGCGGGAGGTGCCGAGCAGTACTTC. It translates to CASSLAGGAEQYF. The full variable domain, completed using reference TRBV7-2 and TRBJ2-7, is GAGVSQSPSNKVTEKGKDVELRCDPISGHTALYWYRQSLGQGLEFLIYFQGNSAPDKSGLPSDRFSAERTGGSVSTLTIQRTQQEDSAVYLCASSLAGGAEQYFGPGTRLTVT.